The 6 T cell receptor beta chains below were found in one sample sequenced in a study of circulating CD8 cells and anti-PD-1 response in melanoma. Each library started from roughly 15 ng of total RNA using the QIAseq Immune Repertoire TCR panel. TCRdb processed the reads anew with MiXCR; each CDR3 protein has one entry. The sample comprises roughly 2,200 distinct CDR3 sequences, 6.5% to 8% of which are singletons, and about 2.7% rests with the top ten. Sorting of live CD3+CD8+TCRalphabeta+ cells by PD-1 and/or TIGIT gave four subsets. The sequences come from CD8+ T cells from PBMCs, collected at baseline or after one month of anti-PD-1 therapy (not recorded which). The receptor source for this set is a human donor with melanoma.

This clonotype qualifies as medium-sized. Here the CDR3 reads CSVEEGGDEAFF. The DNA of the CDR3 is TGCAGCGTTGAAGAAGGAGGAGATGAAGCTTTCTTT. This sequence joins TRBV29-1 and TRBJ1-1; D is unclear. CDR1 is SQVTM, CDR2 ANQGSEA, per germline. This CDR3 is 12 amino acids long. Trimming removed 0 bases from V and 7 bases from J, with 9 bases in between.

By share, this clonotype ranks as medium-sized. The rearrangement joins TRBV9 to TRBJ2-7, with D unresolved. Per the germline V gene, CDR1 is SGDLS and CDR2 is YYNGEE. With 3 bases removed from V and 2 bases from J, the gap between germline ends came to 12 bases. The CDR3 totals 14 residues. The chain's CDR3 is CASSAEGGAYEQYF. As DNA, the CDR3 is TGTGCCAGCAGCGCCGAAGGTGGTGCCTACGAGCAGTACTTC.

By frequency in the sample, this clonotype is medium-sized. The CDR3 nucleotides are TGCAGCGTTGGCGGTACGGCCTTCTACGAGCAGTACTTC. Residues: CSVGGTAFYEQYF. This sequence joins TRBV29-1 and TRBJ2-7; no definite D call. This CDR3 spans 13 amino acids. V lost 4 bases and J 3 bases, leaving 13 bases between the germline ends. CDR1 and CDR2 from the germline V gene are SQVTM and ANQGSEA.

This clonotype qualifies as medium-sized (0.01 to 0.1%). V usage is TRBV7-3 and J usage is TRBJ2-7; 12 bases match TRBD1. The length of the CDR3 is 15 residues. Germline trimming cut 4 bases from V and 5 bases from J; bases unmatched to any gene: 6. Germline V CDR1 and CDR2: SGHTA, FQGTGA. For the CDR3, the DNA is TGTGCCAGCAGCTCGTCCGGGACAGGGGGCCACGAGCAGTACTTC. Protein sequence: CASSSSGTGGHEQYF.

This clonotype counts as medium-sized. This chain links TRBV20-1 with TRBJ2-7; weak D call: TRBD2 (5 bases). CDR1 is DFQATT and CDR2 is SNEGSKA in the germline V gene (reference sequence). V was trimmed by 1 base and J by 7 bases, leaving 11 bases between them. The CDR3 totals 12 residues. The CDR3 region has the DNA TGCAGTGCTAGAGTCCTAGCTAATGAGCAGTACTTC. This sequence encodes CSARVLANEQYF.

By share, this clonotype counts as large (0.1 to 1%). V gene TRBV2 combines with J gene TRBJ1-5; D unclear. V was cut by 1 base and J by 5 bases, with 9 bases left in between. The germline gives CDR1 SNHLY, CDR2 FYNNEI. CDR3 length equals 14 residues. The CDR3 DNA is TGTGCCAGCAGTGAAGGGGCAGCTGATCAGCCCCAGCATTTT. Residues: CASSEGAADQPQHF.